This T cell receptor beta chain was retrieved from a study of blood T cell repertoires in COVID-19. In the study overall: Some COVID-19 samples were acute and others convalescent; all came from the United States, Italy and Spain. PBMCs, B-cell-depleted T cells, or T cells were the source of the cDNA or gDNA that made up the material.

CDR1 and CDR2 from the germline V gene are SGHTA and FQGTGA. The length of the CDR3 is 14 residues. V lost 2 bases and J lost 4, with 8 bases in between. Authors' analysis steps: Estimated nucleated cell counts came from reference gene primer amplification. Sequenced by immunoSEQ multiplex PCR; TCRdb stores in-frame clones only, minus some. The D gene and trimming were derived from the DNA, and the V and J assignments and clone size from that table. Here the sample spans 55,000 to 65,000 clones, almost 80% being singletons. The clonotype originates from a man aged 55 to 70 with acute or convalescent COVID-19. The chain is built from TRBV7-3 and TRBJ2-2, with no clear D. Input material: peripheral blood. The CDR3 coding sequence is TGTGCCAGCAGCTTAGGCCCAGGCACCGGGGAGCTGTTTTTT. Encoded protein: CASSLGPGTGELFF.